Sequencing of this TCR beta chain was carried out in a study of CXCR4 blockade with PD-1 therapy in pancreatic cancer (dated by TCRdb to between 2018 and 2021). Regarding the study in general: The study analyzed resected pancreatic ductal adenocarcinoma using multiplex immunohistochemistry and TCRbeta immunosequencing, along with ex vivo slice culture to test PD-1 and CXCR4 blockade. To look at intratumoral heterogeneity, the researchers TCR-sequenced two geographically distinct regions from each of 6 tumors. On the study overall, not on this receptor specifically: A strong correlation was found between amino acid clone frequency and the number of distinct nucleotide rearrangements encoding each amino acid clone, suggesting convergent selection by common tumor antigens. Tumors showed clonal expansion, with mean productive clonality about 0.14 versus 0.05 in healthy blood, but clonality did not correlate with survival. Because only TCRbeta chains were sequenced, true antigen-specificity overlap of convergent dominant clones was left unconfirmed pending paired alpha-beta single-cell sequencing.

Measured from the cysteine to the phenylalanine, the CDR3 is 17 residues long. Of all the DNA, just the CDR3 is kept, 51 bases in frame from base 1. Looking up the germline V gene yields CDR1 MGHRA and CDR2 YSYEKL. The V end gives up 2 bases and the J end 6 bases, leaving 9 bases in the junction not matched to a gene. Notes on this clone: No antigen is known for it. No base quality information exists; no much larger clone differs at one position.

Extracted DNA was used for immunosequencing of TCRbeta CDR3 regions with the immunoSEQ Assay at Adaptive Biotechnologies. The original methods were these. To measure the absolute abundance of each unique TCRbeta CDR3, the sequences were collapsed and filtered. Clonality, calculated using only productive in-frame rearrangements, was defined as 1 minus Pielou's evenness. Regional overlap was evaluated by tracking the top 100 nucleotide rearrangements across paired samples, and paired versus unrelated samples were compared using the Morisita index. Convergence of nucleotide rearrangements onto identical amino acid sequences was assessed with the immunoSEQ Rearrangement Details tool. In its TCRdb copy, this immuneACCESS table keeps in-frame sequences only and misses some clones. Where compared with another copy, unresolved V genes explain less than half of these, and the others have no known cause. The V and J calls and clone size are taken from that table; D and trimming were inferred from the DNA. The sample has under 5,500 clones on record, roughly 53% of them singletons. The ten largest account for around 6.7% of the sample.

The archived tumor blocks were obtained from patients to whom no neoadjuvant therapy had been administered before resection. The preserved-tissue arm of the study used 30 surgical resection samples from around 26 previously untreated pancreatic ductal adenocarcinoma patients. DNA for the resection arm was extracted from ten 5-micron curls of FFPE tumor cut next to the multiplex immunohistochemistry slide. Source material: tumor tissue. The receptor comes from a human donor with pancreatic ductal adenocarcinoma. Rearrangement joined TRBV4-1 to TRBJ2-2; 10 central nucleotides agree with TRBD2. This receptor has the CDR3 CASSQQTTSGVSGELFF. The DNA reads TGCGCCAGCAGCCAACAAACTACTAGCGGGGTTTCCGGGGAGCTGTTTTTT.